Each of the 16 T cell receptor beta chains below was sequenced from the same sample in a study of OX40 agonist ivuxolimab in advanced cancers. Here immunoSEQ multiplex PCR was the method, and the copy in TCRdb shows in-frame clones only, minus some. The sample includes approximately 110,000 clones, just under 95% of them seen just once. Material: CD4+ or CD8+ T cells sorted from blood, obtained in a trial of the OX40 agonist ivuxolimab. Every receptor here comes from an adult with an advanced solid tumor such as melanoma, head and neck, liver or kidney cancer.

This clone occurred a few times. This chain connects TRBV7-2 to TRBJ1-1; D is uncertain. Trimming took 2 bases from V and 2 from J, leaving 9 bases between them. The CDR3 has 14 amino acids. Germline loops: CDR1 SGHTA, CDR2 FQGNSA. CDR3 nucleotide sequence: TGTGCCAGCAGCTTAAGCCTACTAAACACTGAAGCTTTCTTT. Residues: CASSLSLLNTEAFF.

V usage is TRBV5-6 and J usage is TRBJ1-1, with D possibly TRBD1 on 5 matching bases. Between the trimmed V and J ends, which lost 0 bases and 4 bases, there was a span of 10 bases. CDR3 length: 14 amino acids. CDR1 and CDR2 (germline): SGHDT, YYEEEE. The CDR3 region has the DNA TGTGCCAGCAGCTTGGCTTCAGGGAGCACTGAAGCTTTCTTT. It encodes CASSLASGSTEAFF.

This clone was counted a single time. V is TRBV20-1 and J is TRBJ2-5; D gene uncertain. V lost 2 bases, J lost 5 bases, and 6 bases lay in between. The CDR3 extends over 11 amino acids. Germline CDR1 is DFQATT and CDR2 is SNEGSKA (reference sequence). CDR3 loop: CSARLRETQYF. CDR3 in DNA: TGCAGTGCTAGACTTCGCGAGACCCAGTACTTC.

In this sample, this clone turned up a few times. The chain joins TRBV7-8 to TRBJ2-5; possibly TRBD1 for D (5 bases). Germline CDR1 reads SGHVS; CDR2 reads FQNEAQ. The CDR3 extends over 12 amino acids. Trimming cost V 1 base and J 6 bases, with 6 bases left between them. The CDR3 loop reads CASSLEGKTQYF. The CDR3 DNA is TGTGCCAGCAGCTTAGAGGGGAAGACCCAGTACTTC.

The V call is TRBV6-1, the J call TRBJ1-2, with TRBD1 as a possible D gene (5 bases). The V gene's germline CDR1 is MNHNS and CDR2 SASEGT. V was shortened by 5 bases and J by 8 bases, with 15 bases between the two germline ends. The CDR3 is 13 residues long. The CDR3 loop is CASSMGSGYGYTF. In nucleotides, the CDR3 is TGTGCCAGCAGTATGGGTTCAGGGTACGGCTACACCTTC.

The chain combines TRBV28 with TRBJ1-1, with 7 bases that match TRBD1. Germline CDR1 and CDR2: MDHEN and SYDVKM. The ends lost 4 bases at V and 8 bases at J; junction bases unmatched: 13. The CDR3 is 15 amino acids. The CDR3 bases are TGTGCCAGCAGTTCCCGACAGGGTAGGGTAGGAGAAGCTTTCTTT. Protein sequence: CASSSRQGRVGEAFF. The whole variable domain, remainder taken from reference TRBV28 and TRBJ1-1, is DVKVTQSSRYLVKRTGEKVFLECVQDMDHENMFWYRQDPGLGLRLIYFSYDVKMKEKGDIPEGYSVSREKKERFSLILESASTNQTSMYLCASSSRQGRVGEAFFGQGTRLTVV.

CDR3 sequence: CASSSLLTGGNTDTQYF. The DNA for the CDR3 is TGTGCCAGCAGTTCCTTATTAACAGGGGGCAACACAGATACGCAGTATTTT. V gene TRBV27 combines with J gene TRBJ2-3; TRBD1 agrees at 9 bases. The germline V gene has CDR1 MNHEY and CDR2 SMNVEV (reference sequence). The CDR3 loop spans 17 amino acids. Losses at the gene ends were 4 bases for V and 2 bases for J; bases not matched to a gene: 10.

The V gene is TRBV7-3, the J gene TRBJ2-4, with 10 bases matching TRBD1. After removal of 4 bases from V and 15 bases from J, the junction contained 9 bases not matched to a gene. In germline, CDR1 is SGHTA, CDR2 FQGTGA. The CDR3 sequence is 13 residues long. The CDR3 region is CASSSRQGAIRYF. The DNA of the CDR3 is TGTGCCAGCAGCTCGCGACAGGGGGCGATTAGGTACTTC.

The chain uses TRBV5-4 and TRBJ2-3; D not certain. CDR3 length: 12 amino acids. V was trimmed by 4 bases and J by 4 bases, leaving 7 bases between them. Germline V gene data show CDR1 as SGHNT and CDR2 as YYREEE (reference sequence). The CDR3 DNA sequence: TGTGCCAGCAGCCCCCGGGCAGATACGCAGTATTTT. Protein: CASSPRADTQYF.

The chain is built from TRBV14 and TRBJ2-7, with D perhaps matching TRBD1 (5 bases). Germline CDR1 SGHDN, CDR2 FVKESK. Trimming pared 2 bases from V and 2 bases from J, leaving 13 bases between. CDR3 size: 15 residues. The CDR3 is CASSQKVTGPYEQYF. The CDR3 DNA sequence: TGTGCCAGCAGCCAAAAGGTCACAGGTCCCTACGAGCAGTACTTC.

The chain joins TRBV28 to TRBJ2-7; 10 nucleotides align to TRBD2. The CDR3 spans 16 residues. Germline V gene lookup returns CDR1 MDHEN and CDR2 SYDVKM. With 5 bases clipped from V and 3 bases from J, the junction kept 10 bases outside the gene matches. CDR3 DNA: TGTGCCAGCAGTCCGCTGCTAGCGGGAGAGTACTACGAGCAGTACTTC. This codes for CASSPLLAGEYYEQYF.

In its sample, this clone was seen once. This chain connects TRBV6-4 to TRBJ2-3; D may be TRBD2 (6 bases). Per germline, CDR1 MRHNA and CDR2 SNTAGT. V was trimmed by 2 bases and J by 1 base, leaving 13 bases between them. The CDR3 has 16 amino acids. The DNA for the CDR3 is TGTGCCAGCAGTGACGGGTCGGGAGTAGGCACAGATACGCAGTATTTT. This translates into CASSDGSGVGTDTQYF.

This rearrangement joins TRBV4-3 to TRBJ2-7; D may correspond to TRBD1 or TRBD2 (5 bases each). CDR3 length: 16 amino acids. Germline V gene lookup returns CDR1 LGHNA and CDR2 YSLEER. V was pared by 0 bases and J by 6 bases, with 18 bases between. The CDR3 here is CASSQDPGLAGAEQYF. Written as DNA, the CDR3 is TGCGCCAGCAGCCAAGACCCGGGGCTAGCAGGAGCCGAGCAGTACTTC.

In DNA, the CDR3 is TGTGCCAGCAGTTTTGACGAACGGCAGCCCCAGCATTTT. Translating it yields CASSFDERQPQHF. The genes are TRBV28 and TRBJ1-5; D not resolved. Trimming left V 3 bases short and J 7 bases short, with 10 bases between. This CDR3 is built from 13 residues. CDR1 is MDHEN and CDR2 is SYDVKM in the germline V gene.

About this clone: At one end, the junction sequence differs from germline, possibly due to a read error. In DNA form, the CDR3 reads TGTGCCAGCAGTCGAGACTCGGGGACCCCGGGGCACAACTTC. This encodes CASSRDSGTPGHNF. The rearrangement uses TRBV7-2 and TRBJ2-7; D might be TRBD1 or TRBD2, each matching 5 bases. The CDR3 is 14 amino acids. The germline CDR1 and CDR2 sequences are SGHTA and FQGNSA.

V gene TRBV9 combines with J gene TRBJ2-1; D is tentatively TRBD1 or TRBD2 (5 bases each). The CDR3 contains 16 residues. The V and J ends lost 4 bases and 9 bases respectively, with 23 bases between them. Germline CDR1 reads SGDLS; CDR2 reads YYNGEE. Here the CDR3 reads CASSRRGRDPASEQFF. The DNA of the CDR3 is TGTGCCAGCAGCCGACGTGGCCGGGACCCCGCGAGTGAGCAGTTCTTC.